This passage covers 3 T cell receptor beta chains from one sample sequenced in a study of cytomegalovirus exposure and HLA in healthy donors. Vbeta (60) and Jbeta (13) primers were used in the PCR. Sequencing was performed with immunoSEQ multiplex PCR; in TCRdb, only in-frame clones are kept and a portion is missing. This sample has around 140,000 clones, with roughly four fifths found just once. Sequenced sample: PBMCs. Source of these receptors: a female donor in good health and CMV-seronegative.

The chain carries TRBV27 and TRBJ2-3; 13 bases are shared with TRBD2. The CDR3 sequence is 16 residues long. Germline V lookup: CDR1 MNHEY, CDR2 SMNVEV (reference sequence). The V segment lost 10 bases and the J segment 0 bases; nucleotides outside the gene matches: 7. CDR3 coding DNA: TGTGCCATCGGGCGGACTAGCGGGGGAAGCACAGATACGCAGTATTTT. Protein sequence: CAIGRTSGGSTDTQYF.

V usage is TRBV10-1 and J usage is TRBJ2-1, with 10 bases lining up with TRBD1. V lost 2 bases and J lost 7; bases outside the gene matches: 5. CDR1 WNHNN and CDR2 SYGVQD come from the germline V gene (reference sequence). The CDR3 sequence is 15 residues long. The CDR3 loop is CASSEAPDRGNEQFF. Here the CDR3 DNA reads TGCGCCAGCAGTGAGGCGCCGGACAGGGGGAATGAGCAGTTCTTC.

V is TRBV9 and J is TRBJ1-5; no clear D gene. Per germline, CDR1 SGDLS and CDR2 YYNGEE. The V end was cut by 4 bases, the J end by 5 bases, with 13 bases between. CDR3 length: 14 amino acids. The CDR3 reads CASSLGGPYQPQHF. The CDR3 nucleotides read TGTGCCAGCAGCCTAGGTGGGCCTTATCAGCCCCAGCATTTT.